A selection of T cell receptor beta chains follows, all from one sample in a study of shared clonotypes between healthy human individuals. Profiling relied on immunoSEQ multiplex PCR, and the TCRdb table lists in-frame clones only, not all of them. The table shows about 2,200,000 clones, with about 92% occurring only once. Sequenced material: naive CD8+ T cells from PBMCs. The receptors were sampled from a man younger than 30 in good health. Some clones in this sample may be carry-over from other donors' samples. The CDR3 runs from the conserved cysteine through the conserved F or W. A D gene is named only where the DNA matches it firmly. The size field is filled for only some rows; it gives once, few, many or a size class.

D gene: TRBD1
V gene: TRBV6-1
clone size: -
J gene: TRBJ2-5
CDR3 DNA: TGTGCCAGCAGTGAGGGGGACAGGTACCAAGAGACCCAGTACTTC
CDR3 protein: CASSEGDRYQETQYF

D gene: -
V gene: TRBV25-1
clone size: once
J gene: TRBJ1-2
CDR3 DNA: TGTGCCAGCAGTGCTGACAGCCGAGGGGCCTATGGCTACACCTTC
CDR3 protein: CASSADSRGAYGYTF

D gene: TRBD2
V gene: TRBV9
clone size: -
J gene: TRBJ2-7
CDR3 DNA: TGTGCCAGCAGCTCCCGGTTGGGGGGGGACTCCTACGAGCAGTACTTC
CDR3 protein: CASSSRLGGDSYEQYF

D gene: -
V gene: TRBV29-1
clone size: few
J gene: TRBJ1-2
CDR3 DNA: TGCAGCGTTGCAGTGGTCTATGGCTACACCTTC
CDR3 protein: CSVAVVYGYTF

D gene: TRBD1
V gene: TRBV9
clone size: -
J gene: TRBJ2-6
CDR3 DNA: TGTGCCAGCAGCGCCAACAGGGGTGCCCCTACTGGGGCCAACGTCCTGACTTTC
CDR3 protein: CASSANRGAPTGANVLTF

D gene: TRBD1
V gene: TRBV7-8
clone size: -
J gene: TRBJ2-3
CDR3 DNA: TGTGCCAGCAGCCCGTACAGGGGGGTTCAGGCAGATACGCAGTATTTT
CDR3 protein: CASSPYRGVQADTQYF

D gene: -
V gene: TRBV29-1
clone size: -
J gene: TRBJ1-5
CDR3 DNA: TGCAGCGCCGCAGTGTTCGGCAGTAATCAGCCCCAGCATTTT
CDR3 protein: CSAAVFGSNQPQHF

D gene: -
V gene: TRBV4-3
clone size: -
J gene: TRBJ2-5
CDR3 DNA: TGCGCCAGCAGCCCAACAGGGTCTGCGGAGACCCAGTACTTC
CDR3 protein: CASSPTGSAETQYF

D gene: -
V gene: TRBV28
clone size: -
J gene: TRBJ2-2
CDR3 DNA: TGTGCCAGCAGTTCCCCCCACGAGGAGCTGTTTTTT
CDR3 protein: CASSSPHEELFF

D gene: -
V gene: TRBV28
clone size: -
J gene: TRBJ2-3
CDR3 DNA: TGTGCCAGTCTTGAGGCCAGGAGCACAGATACGCAGTATTTT
CDR3 protein: CASLEARSTDTQYF

D gene: -
V gene: TRBV30
clone size: few
J gene: TRBJ1-5
CDR3 DNA: TGTGCCTGGAGTGAACGGGACTCGGGACAGCCCCAGCATTTT
CDR3 protein: CAWSERDSGQPQHF

D gene: TRBD1
V gene: TRBV28
clone size: -
J gene: TRBJ2-7
CDR3 DNA: TGTGCCAGCAGTTTACCAGAAACAGGGGGTGAAGTCTACGAGCAGTACTTC
CDR3 protein: CASSLPETGGEVYEQYF

D gene: -
V gene: TRBV28
clone size: once
J gene: TRBJ2-2
CDR3 DNA: TGTGCCAGTGTACCTGAGAACACCGGGGAGCTGTTTTTT
CDR3 protein: CASVPENTGELFF

D gene: TRBD1
V gene: TRBV11-2
clone size: -
J gene: TRBJ2-1
CDR3 DNA: TGTGCCAGCAGCGACAGGGGACAGGGGGTTAACAATGAGCAGTTCTTC
CDR3 protein: CASSDRGQGVNNEQFF

D gene: TRBD2
V gene: TRBV28
clone size: -
J gene: TRBJ2-7
CDR3 DNA: TGTGCCAGCAGTTTATATGCTAGCGGGCCCTCCTACGAGCAGTACTTC
CDR3 protein: CASSLYASGPSYEQYF

D gene: TRBD2
V gene: TRBV4-1
clone size: -
J gene: TRBJ2-7
CDR3 DNA: TGCGCCAGCAGCCAAGATTGGACTAGCGTAGCGGGAGGGGGATACGAGCAGTACTTC
CDR3 protein: CASSQDWTSVAGGGYEQYF

D gene: -
V gene: TRBV11-2
clone size: -
J gene: TRBJ2-7
CDR3 DNA: TGTGCCAGCAGCTTAGGGGCACCGGGCAGGGGACTCTACGAGCAGTACTTC
CDR3 protein: CASSLGAPGRGLYEQYF

D gene: -
V gene: TRBV19
clone size: -
J gene: TRBJ2-1
CDR3 DNA: TGTGCCAGTAGTAGGCCGAGGGAGGGGGGCTACAATGAGCAGTTCTTC
CDR3 protein: CASSRPREGGYNEQFF

D gene: -
V gene: TRBV7-8
clone size: -
J gene: TRBJ1-2
CDR3 DNA: TGTGCCAGCAGCCATACAGGGATGGAGGGCTACACCTTC
CDR3 protein: CASSHTGMEGYTF

D gene: -
V gene: TRBV28
clone size: -
J gene: TRBJ2-3
CDR3 DNA: TGTGCCAGCAGTTTTTCCCTCGCAAGCACAGATACGCAGTATTTT
CDR3 protein: CASSFSLASTDTQYF

D gene: TRBD1
V gene: TRBV27
clone size: -
J gene: TRBJ2-3
CDR3 DNA: TGTGCCAGCAGTTGGCAGGGGGTGGATACGCAGTATTTT
CDR3 protein: CASSWQGVDTQYF

D gene: -
V gene: TRBV5-6
clone size: -
J gene: TRBJ1-3
CDR3 DNA: TGTGCCAGCAGCTTATCAAGACGGGGAAACACCATATATTTT
CDR3 protein: CASSLSRRGNTIYF